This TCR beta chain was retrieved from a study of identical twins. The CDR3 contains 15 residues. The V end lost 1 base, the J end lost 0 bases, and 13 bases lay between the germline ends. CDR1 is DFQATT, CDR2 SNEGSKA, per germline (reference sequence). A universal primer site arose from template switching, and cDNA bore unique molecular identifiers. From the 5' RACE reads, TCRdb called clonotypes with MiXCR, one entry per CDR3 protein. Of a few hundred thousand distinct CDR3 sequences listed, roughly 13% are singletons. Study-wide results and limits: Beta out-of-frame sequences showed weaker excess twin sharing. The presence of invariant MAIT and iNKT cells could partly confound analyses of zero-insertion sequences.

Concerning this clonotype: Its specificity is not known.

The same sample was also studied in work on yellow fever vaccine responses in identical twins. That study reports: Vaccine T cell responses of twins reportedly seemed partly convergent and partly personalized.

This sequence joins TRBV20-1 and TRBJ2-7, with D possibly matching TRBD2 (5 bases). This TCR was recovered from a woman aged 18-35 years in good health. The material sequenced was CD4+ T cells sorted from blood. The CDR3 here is CSARAARADSYEQYF. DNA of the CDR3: TGCAGTGCTAGAGCAGCGCGGGCCGACTCCTACGAGCAGTACTTC.